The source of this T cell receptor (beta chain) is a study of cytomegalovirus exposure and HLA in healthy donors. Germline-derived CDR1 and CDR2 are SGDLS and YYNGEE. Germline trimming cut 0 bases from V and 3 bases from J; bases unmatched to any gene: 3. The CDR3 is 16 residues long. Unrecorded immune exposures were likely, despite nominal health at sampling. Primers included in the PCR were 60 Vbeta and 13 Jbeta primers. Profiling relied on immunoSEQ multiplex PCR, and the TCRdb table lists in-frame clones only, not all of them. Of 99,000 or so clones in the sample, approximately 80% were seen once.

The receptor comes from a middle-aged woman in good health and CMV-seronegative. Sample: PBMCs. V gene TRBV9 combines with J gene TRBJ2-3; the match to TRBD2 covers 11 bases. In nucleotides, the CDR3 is TGTGCCAGCAGCGTAGGAGCTAGCGGGAGGACAGATACGCAGTATTTT. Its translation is CASSVGASGRTDTQYF.